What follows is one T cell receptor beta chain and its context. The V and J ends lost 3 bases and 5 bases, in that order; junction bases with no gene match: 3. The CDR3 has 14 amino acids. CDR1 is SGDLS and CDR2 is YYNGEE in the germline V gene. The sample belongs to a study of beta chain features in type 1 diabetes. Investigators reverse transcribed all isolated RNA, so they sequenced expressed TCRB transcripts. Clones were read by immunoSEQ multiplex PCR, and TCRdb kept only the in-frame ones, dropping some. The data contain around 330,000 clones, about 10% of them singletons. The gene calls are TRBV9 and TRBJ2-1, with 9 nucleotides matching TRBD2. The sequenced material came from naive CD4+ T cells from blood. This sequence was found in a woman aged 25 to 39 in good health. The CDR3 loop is CASSETSGHNEQFF. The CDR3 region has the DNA TGTGCCAGCAGCGAGACTAGCGGCCACAATGAGCAGTTCTTC.